Listed below are T cell receptor beta chains from one sample, sequenced in a study of blood T cell repertoires in COVID-19. Libraries were prepared by immunoSEQ multiplex PCR; TCRdb keeps only in-frame clonotypes and omits some of them. The sample contains under 250,000 clones, 65% to 85% of which appear only once. Sample: peripheral blood. These TCRs come from a middle-aged woman who had recovered from COVID-19. CDR3s include the opening cysteine and the closing phenylalanine or tryptophan. Each record gives: clone size, J gene, V gene, D gene, CDR3 DNA, CDR3 protein. D genes are given only for firm matches. A clone size is listed for some rows: how often the clone was seen (once, few, many), or a class if it is expanded.

NA TRBJ1-2 TRBV28 NA TGTGCCAGCACACCCGAGGCCCTGGCGCGGGGCTACACCTTC CASTPEALARGYTF
NA TRBJ2-5 TRBV5-1 NA TGCGCCAGCAAAAAAACAGGGACGGAAGAGACCCAGTACTTC CASKKTGTEETQYF
once TRBJ1-5 TRBV7-6 NA TGTGCCAGCAGCTTAGGGGTTTCAGGGATGGGACAGCCCCAGCATTTT CASSLGVSGMGQPQHF
NA TRBJ1-6 TRBV9 TRBD1 TGTGCCAGCAGCCCCCGGACAGGAGGTTCACCCCTCCACTTT CASSPRTGGSPLHF
NA TRBJ2-7 TRBV5-1 TRBD1 TGCGCCAGCAGCTCAAATCGGGACAGGGGGGCGGTGGACGAGCAGTACTTC CASSSNRDRGAVDEQYF
NA TRBJ2-7 TRBV24-1 TRBD1 TGTGCCACCGGGACAGGGGGTCACGAGCAGTACTTC CATGTGGHEQYF
NA TRBJ2-1 TRBV10-3 TRBD1 TGTGCCATCAGCCCCGGACAGGGCGGGGAGCAGTTCTTC CAISPGQGGEQFF
NA TRBJ1-1 TRBV12-3/TRBV12-4 NA TGTGCCAGCTTGGCCGCTCTGAACACTGAAGCTTTCTTT CASLAALNTEAFF
NA TRBJ2-5 TRBV14 TRBD2 TGTGCCAGCAGCCGACAAGCGGGGGGGCAAGAGACCCAGTACTTC CASSRQAGGQETQYF
NA TRBJ2-7 TRBV3-1/TRBV3-2 TRBD1 TGTGCCAGCAGCCGGACAGGGGACAGATACGAGCAGTACTTC CASSRTGDRYEQYF
NA TRBJ2-5 TRBV7-9 TRBD2 TGTGCCAGCAGCTGGAAGCCAGCGGGGGGGGGCGCGGAGACCCAGTACTTC CASSWKPAGGGAETQYF
once TRBJ2-2 TRBV7-2 NA TGTGCCAGCAGCTATCACGGGGGATCGAACACCGGGGAGCTGTTTTTT CASSYHGGSNTGELFF
NA TRBJ1-2 TRBV4-2 TRBD1 TGTGCCAGCAGCCGCGACCTGACAGGGTCGAAGTATGGCTACACCTTC CASSRDLTGSKYGYTF